Below are 6 T cell receptor beta chains sequenced from a single sample in a study of T-cell reconstitution after alpha-beta-depleted transplantation in children (dated by TCRdb to 2016 to 2017). The library was prepared using PCR. For sequencing, an Illumina HiSeq 2500 was employed. TCR libraries were prepared with molecular barcoding, using unique molecular identifiers to normalize TCRbeta repertoire quantification. The raw public data were reprocessed by TCRdb itself: fastp quality trimming at Q25, MiXCR clonotype calling, in-frame beta chains only. All rows with the same CDR3 protein become a single entry with the most common DNA and genes. The sample profile shows some 140,000 distinct CDR3 sequences; around a tenth of them were found once. About 24% of the sample is in the top ten clones. The treatment or condition tag for this specimen amounts to: allogeneic hematopoietic cell transplantation with graft depleted of TCRalphabeta T cells and CD19 B cells.

Sequencing was performed on PBMCs, mostly from graft donor cells, taken 180 days after TCRalphabeta/CD19-depleted stem cell transplant. The receptor set was obtained from a girl in the first two years of life who had a stem cell transplant for combined immunodeficiency, so the T cells may come from the graft donor.

The rearrangement links TRBV5-4 to TRBJ2-4, with TRBD2 as a possible D gene (5 bases). Per germline, CDR1 SGHNT and CDR2 YYREEE (reference sequence). CDR3 length equals 12 residues. V was shortened by 4 bases and J by 12 bases, with 14 bases between the two germline ends. CDR3 sequence: CASSRGGDPQYF. The CDR3 nucleotides are TGTGCCAGCAGCCGGGGTGGGGATCCTCAGTACTTC.

This clonotype was seen more than once but under ten times. The V gene is TRBV11-1, the J gene TRBJ2-2; TRBD2 aligns across 15 bases. This CDR3 has 20 residues. Germline V gene sequence: CDR1 SGHAT, CDR2 FQDESV (reference sequence). V shed 5 bases and J 0 bases; nucleotides not matched to a gene: 10. The CDR3 loop reads CASSTPGTSGRNANTGELFF. CDR3 nucleotides: TGTGCCAGCAGCACCCCCGGGACTAGCGGGAGGAACGCGAACACCGGGGAGCTGTTTTTT. The whole variable domain, filled in from reference TRBV11-1 and TRBJ2-2, reads EAEVAQSPRYKITEKSQAVAFWCDPISGHATLYWYRQILGQGPELLVQFQDESVVDDSQLPKDRFSAERLKGVDSTLKIQPAELGDSAMYLCASSTPGTSGRNANTGELFFGEGSRLTVL.

The V and J genes are TRBV20-1 and TRBJ2-1, with a tentative D call TRBD2 (7 bases). Germline V CDR1 and CDR2: DFQATT, SNEGSKA (reference sequence). CDR3 size: 16 residues. The V and J ends lost 0 bases and 7 bases respectively, with 19 bases between them. CDR3 bases: TGCAGTGCTAGAGATCTCGAGGGGGGACTAAGTAATGAGCAGTTCTTC. Its translation: CSARDLEGGLSNEQFF.

This chain uses TRBV12-3 or TRBV12-4 with TRBJ2-2; D not certain. This CDR3 is built from 13 residues. The V end lost 5 bases, the J end lost 1 base, and 5 bases lay between the germline ends. The CDR3, as DNA: TGTGCCAGCAGTATCCGGAACACCGGGGAGCTGTTTTTT. Translation gives CASSIRNTGELFF.

The J gene is TRBJ2-2, the V gene TRBV20-1; D might be TRBD1 or TRBD2, each matching 5 bases. V lost 1 base and J lost 6, with 6 bases in between. Germline V gives CDR1 DFQATT, CDR2 SNEGSKA (reference sequence). The CDR3 length is 12 residues. For the CDR3, the DNA is TGCAGTGCTAGAGTGGGGGCCGGGGAGCTGTTTTTT. Its protein is CSARVGAGELFF.

In its sample, this clonotype was seen a few times. The rearrangement joins TRBV10-3 to TRBJ1-4; D call uncertain. CDR3 length equals 12 residues. V lost 2 bases, J lost 7 bases, and 5 bases lay in between. The germline CDR1 and CDR2 sequences are ENHRY and SYGVKD. CDR3 in amino acids: CAISEGGEKLFF. The CDR3 region has the DNA TGTGCCATCAGTGAGGGTGGTGAAAAACTGTTTTTT.